This T cell receptor beta chain was retrieved from a study of T-cell memory formation after mild COVID-19. Across the study: Clustering of TCRs was largely donor specific. Whole-study findings and limits: Clones which contracted sat mainly in CM and EM if CD4+, and in EMRA if CD8+. Second-wave clones with a day 37 peak had unconfirmed SARS-CoV-2 specificity. In pre-infection memory, a portion of responding clones appeared, which suggested that cross-reactive memory joined.

The CDR3 consists of 14 residues. CDR1 is SGDLS, CDR2 YYNGEE, per germline. V lost 4 bases and J lost 0, with 10 bases in between. Each CDR3 protein gets one entry after TCRdb re-called the 5' RACE reads with MiXCR. The sample yields about 340,000 distinct CDR3 sequences, under 25% seen once. This clonotype has just a few counts. What it recognizes is unknown. Sequencing used PBMCs or a T cell subset sorted from them (not recorded which). The chain employs TRBV9 and TRBJ1-2, with D hard to call. This receptor was obtained from an adult woman who had mild COVID-19 (a few samples of this study predate the infection). Cell type and time point are not known. Here the CDR3 DNA reads TGTGCCAGCAGCTCGGGGAATCCTAACTATGGCTACACCTTC. Amino acids: CASSSGNPNYGYTF.